The 11 T cell receptor beta chains given below trace back to one sample, sequenced in a study of regulatory T cells in long-lasting Graves disease. To make TCR beta libraries, researchers used iRepertoire HTBI primers and Arm-PCR of CDR3 regions. From the multiplex PCR reads, TCRdb called clonotypes with MiXCR, one entry per CDR3 protein. The table has under 700,000 distinct CDR3 sequences, about 16% seen once. Time point in this sample: newly diagnosed GD, antithyroid drugs for less than 3 months. RNA extracted from PBMCs served as the sequencing template. Separately, the same data were catalogued under a study of T cells in Graves' hyperthyroidism and ophthalmopathy.

Sequenced here: peripheral blood mononuclear cells (PBMCs), sampled at new diagnosis, from a patient treated with antithyroid drugs. The receptors derive from a woman aged 40 to 65 with Graves disease.

At least ten counts were recorded for this clonotype. The V gene is TRBV30, the J gene TRBJ2-7; D remains ambiguous. This CDR3 spans 14 amino acids. The V end lost 4 bases, the J end lost 2 bases, and 15 bases lay between the germline ends. Per germline, CDR1 GTSNPN and CDR2 SVGIG (reference sequence). In DNA, the CDR3 is TGTGCCTGGAAAAGGGAATGGCAGGCCTACGAGCAGTACTTC. Its protein product is CAWKREWQAYEQYF.

This clonotype came up a few times. V is TRBV6-1 and J is TRBJ1-2; 9 bases match TRBD1. This CDR3 region has 15 residues. The germline gives CDR1 MNHNS, CDR2 SASEGT. Trimming at V came to 11 bases and at J to 7 bases, leaving 17 bases not matched to a gene. CDR3 sequence reads: CASRTPQGAVGGYTF. The CDR3 region has the DNA TGTGCCTCCCGGACCCCACAGGGGGCCGTAGGTGGCTACACCTTC.

The J gene is TRBJ1-6, the V gene TRBV5-5; TRBD1 is a possible D gene (5 bases). CDR3 length equals 16 residues. Trimming removed 3 bases at V and 0 bases at J, with 10 bases between. Germline-derived CDR1 and CDR2 are SGHKS and YYEKEE (reference sequence). CDR3 sequence reads: CASSSFDSSYNSPLHF. The CDR3 DNA sequence: TGTGCCAGCAGCTCGTTTGACAGCTCCTATAATTCACCCCTCCACTTT.

In DNA form, the CDR3 reads TGCAGTGCTAGCGACCCTATAGGGGTGCAGCCCCAGCATTTT. This translates into CSASDPIGVQPQHF. The rearrangement links TRBV20-1 to TRBJ1-5; possibly TRBD1 for D (5 bases). The germline CDR1 and CDR2 sequences are DFQATT and SNEGSKA (reference sequence). V was clipped by 3 bases and J by 7 bases, with 16 bases between them. This CDR3 spans 14 amino acids.

This clonotype showed up many times. The chain uses TRBV11-2 and TRBJ1-2; unclear D gene. The CDR3 consists of 14 residues. Trimming removed 5 bases at V and 6 bases at J, with 16 bases between. From germline, CDR1 is SGHAT and CDR2 FQNNGV. The CDR3 DNA reads as TGTGCCAGCAGCCCTTTAGTAGGAAGTGATGGCTACACCTTC. Translated: CASSPLVGSDGYTF.

This chain links TRBV19 with TRBJ2-7, with 9 bases identical to TRBD2. This CDR3 spans 15 amino acids. Germline CDR1 is LNHDA and CDR2 is SQIVND (reference sequence). Trimming cost V 1 base and J 2 bases; bases outside gene matches: 3. For the CDR3, the DNA is TGTGCCAGTAGTATAGGGGCGGGGGGGACCTACGAGCAGTACTTC. Protein sequence: CASSIGAGGTYEQYF.

This clonotype was detected ten times or more. V and J are TRBV2 and TRBJ1-2; D gene ambiguous. Trimming took off 7 bases at V and 4 bases at J, with 19 bases between the two ends. Germline V gives CDR1 SNHLY, CDR2 FYNNEI. This CDR3 is built from 15 residues. The CDR3 DNA sequence: TGTGCCAGCACCCAGAAGGTCATTTCCTTCTATGGCTACACCTTC. This sequence encodes CASTQKVISFYGYTF.

This clonotype was found once. The chain links TRBV20-1 to TRBJ1-4; D unresolved. The CDR3 runs to 14 residues. The germline V gene encodes CDR1 DFQATT and CDR2 SNEGSKA (reference sequence). The ends were cut back, 6 bases at V and 0 bases at J, with 11 bases in the middle. The CDR3 reads CSATPITTNEKLFF. The CDR3, as DNA: TGCAGTGCAACACCTATCACAACTAATGAAAAACTGTTTTTT.

The table lists this clonotype with many counts. V and J are TRBV2 and TRBJ1-1; maybe TRBD1 (5 bases). CDR3 length: 11 amino acids. Trimming shortened V by 3 bases and J by 11 bases, and 10 bases separated the two germline ends. The germline V gene has CDR1 SNHLY and CDR2 FYNNEI. The DNA for the CDR3 is TGTGCCAGCAGTGACGGGGGGGTTGCTTTCTTT. The encoded protein is CASSDGGVAFF.

The CDR3 region is CASSPPGGAGYGYTF. DNA for the CDR3: TGTGCCAGCAGCCCGCCCGGGGGGGCTGGCTATGGCTACACCTTC. The J gene is TRBJ1-2, the V gene TRBV4-2; a possible D gene is TRBD1 (6 bases). Trimming removed 4 bases from V and 4 bases from J, with 16 bases in between. The CDR3 contains 15 residues. Germline values: CDR1 LGHNA, CDR2 YNFKEQ.

As DNA, the CDR3 is TGTGCCAGCAGTTCACTCCGGGGACCCCTCGGAGGGTATGGCTACACCTTC. This translates into CASSSLRGPLGGYGYTF. The rearrangement links TRBV28 to TRBJ1-2; the D gene is possibly TRBD1 (5 bases). CDR3 size: 17 residues. V lost 4 bases and J 5 bases, leaving 23 bases between the germline ends. The germline V gene encodes CDR1 MDHEN and CDR2 SYDVKM.